The 14 T cell receptor beta chains below come from one sample, sequenced in a study of cytomegalovirus exposure and HLA in healthy donors. Vbeta (60) and Jbeta (13) primers were used in the PCR. Only in-frame clones appear in the TCRdb table, and some are missing; sequencing was by immunoSEQ multiplex PCR. This table has under 200,000 clones, approximately 81% appearing once. Sequenced input: PBMCs. The receptors derive from a female donor in good health and CMV-seronegative.

This rearrangement joins TRBV10-3 to TRBJ2-1, with TRBD1 matching over 8 bases. Germline V gene lookup returns CDR1 ENHRY and CDR2 SYGVKD. Unmatched junction bases numbered 10, after V lost 6 bases and J lost 6 bases. The CDR3 is 15 amino acids. This CDR3 is CAISGQDRDRNEQFF. CDR3 nucleotide sequence: TGTGCCATCAGCGGACAGGACAGGGATCGCAATGAGCAGTTCTTC.

The chain carries TRBV27 and TRBJ2-5, with D perhaps matching TRBD2 (5 bases). V lost 0 bases, J lost 5 bases, and 10 bases lay in between. This CDR3 is built from 14 residues. Germline V gene sequence: CDR1 MNHEY, CDR2 SMNVEV (reference sequence). The DNA of the CDR3 is TGTGCCAGCAGTTTATCTGGCGGGCAGGAGACCCAGTACTTC. As protein: CASSLSGGQETQYF.

CDR3 loop: CASTLGGADGANVLTF. The DNA for the CDR3 is TGTGCCAGCACCCTTGGGGGGGCAGACGGGGCCAACGTCCTGACTTTC. The rearrangement uses TRBV7-6 and TRBJ2-6; the D gene is possibly TRBD2 (7 bases). V was cut by 7 bases and J by 4 bases, with 17 bases left in between. This CDR3 has 16 residues. Germline V lookup: CDR1 SGHVS, CDR2 FNYEAQ.

V usage is TRBV29-1 and J usage is TRBJ2-7; the D gene is possibly TRBD1 (6 bases). The CDR3 is made up of 13 amino acids. Germline-derived CDR1 and CDR2 are SQVTM and ANQGSEA. The V gene lost 4 bases and the J gene lost 0 bases, with 10 bases spanning the gap. The CDR3 here is CSVVQGLSYEQYF. The CDR3 DNA reads as TGCAGCGTTGTCCAGGGGCTCTCCTACGAGCAGTACTTC.

As for this clone: Other DNA sequences in the sample encode the same CDR3. This chain connects TRBV18 to TRBJ1-1, with TRBD1 matching over 8 bases. This CDR3 has 14 amino acids. V lost 6 bases and J lost 2; bases outside the gene matches: 5. CDR1 and CDR2 (germline): KGHSH, LQKENI. The CDR3 DNA reads as TGTGCCAGCTCCCCCGACAGGGGAAACACTGAAGCTTTCTTT. As protein: CASSPDRGNTEAFF.

This rearrangement joins TRBV5-1 to TRBJ2-2; 8 bases map to TRBD2. This CDR3 has 15 amino acids. CDR1 is SGHRS, CDR2 YFSETQ, per germline. V lost 1 base, J lost 3 bases, and 2 bases stayed unmatched. The CDR3 protein is CASSLYGGDTGELFF. The CDR3 coding sequence is TGCGCCAGCAGCTTGTACGGGGGGGACACCGGGGAGCTGTTTTTT.

The CDR3 coding sequence is TGTGCCAGCAGCTTTTCGGGTCCCCGGAGCACTGAAGCTTTCTTT. Translating it yields CASSFSGPRSTEAFF. The chain employs TRBV11-2 and TRBJ1-1; D uncertain. This CDR3 has 15 residues. Trimming took 3 bases from V and 4 from J, leaving 15 bases between them. Per the germline V gene, CDR1 is SGHAT and CDR2 is FQNNGV.

This clone was recorded a few times. The chain employs TRBV4-3 and TRBJ2-1; no clear D gene. The germline V gene encodes CDR1 LGHNA and CDR2 YSLEER. V lost 4 bases to trimming and J lost 0 bases, with 19 bases between them. The CDR3 loop spans 18 amino acids. The CDR3: CASSPEPPTVSSYNEQFF. The CDR3 region has the DNA TGCGCCAGCAGCCCCGAGCCCCCGACTGTGAGCTCCTACAATGAGCAGTTCTTC.

This clone has more than one count but fewer than ten. This chain joins TRBV30 and TRBJ1-5, with unresolved D. The CDR3 extends over 14 amino acids. CDR1 and CDR2 (germline): GTSNPN, SVGIG (reference sequence). Trimming removed 2 bases from V and 3 bases from J, with 11 bases in between. The CDR3 loop is CAWSQVRDNQPQHF. DNA for the CDR3: TGTGCCTGGAGTCAGGTTCGGGACAATCAGCCCCAGCATTTT.

The chain couples TRBV30 to TRBJ2-1; D might be TRBD2 (5 bases). The length of the CDR3 is 13 residues. V was trimmed by 2 bases and J by 7 bases, leaving 12 bases between them. Germline CDR1 reads GTSNPN; CDR2 reads SVGIG (reference sequence). The CDR3 nucleotides are TGTGCCTGGAGTTTAGGGAGTGGGAATGAGCAGTTCTTC. This translates into CAWSLGSGNEQFF.

This clone was observed a handful of times. The V and J genes are TRBV29-1 and TRBJ2-5; 15 bases agree with TRBD2. CDR1 is SQVTM, CDR2 ANQGSEA, per germline. The CDR3 consists of 16 residues. V shed 6 bases, J shed 5 bases, and the junction held 10 bases outside the gene matches. CDR3 sequence reads: CSVPGLAGGPGETQYF. In nucleotides, the CDR3 is TGCAGCGTGCCGGGACTAGCGGGAGGTCCCGGGGAGACCCAGTACTTC.

The genes are TRBV6-5 and TRBJ1-1, with 7 nucleotides matching TRBD1. This CDR3 is built from 13 residues. CDR1 and CDR2 from the germline V gene are MNHEY and SVGAGI. The V and J ends lost 3 bases and 8 bases, in that order; junction bases with no gene match: 6. The CDR3 loop is CASSYFGQAEAFF. The CDR3 DNA reads as TGTGCCAGCAGTTATTTTGGACAGGCGGAAGCTTTCTTT.

The CDR3 loop reads CASSLGGGVYNEQFF. The CDR3 region has the DNA TGTGCCAGCAGCTTAGGGGGCGGGGTATACAATGAGCAGTTCTTC. V usage is TRBV11-3 and J usage is TRBJ2-1; perhaps TRBD2 as D (6 bases). The CDR3 is 15 residues long. V was trimmed by 1 base and J by 4 bases, leaving 11 bases between them. CDR1 is SGHNT, CDR2 YENEEA, per germline.

As DNA, the CDR3 is TGTGCCAGCAGTTCGGGTTTCCCCGAGCAGTACTTC. It yields the protein CASSSGFPEQYF. The J gene is TRBJ2-7, the V gene TRBV28, with D unclear. The V end lost 4 bases, the J end lost 6 bases, and 10 bases lay between the germline ends. The CDR3 is made up of 12 amino acids. Germline loops: CDR1 MDHEN, CDR2 SYDVKM. Variable domain in full (rest from reference TRBV28 and TRBJ2-7): DVKVTQSSRYLVKRTGEKVFLECVQDMDHENMFWYRQDPGLGLRLIYFSYDVKMKEKGDIPEGYSVSREKKERFSLILESASTNQTSMYLCASSSGFPEQYFGPGTRLTVT.